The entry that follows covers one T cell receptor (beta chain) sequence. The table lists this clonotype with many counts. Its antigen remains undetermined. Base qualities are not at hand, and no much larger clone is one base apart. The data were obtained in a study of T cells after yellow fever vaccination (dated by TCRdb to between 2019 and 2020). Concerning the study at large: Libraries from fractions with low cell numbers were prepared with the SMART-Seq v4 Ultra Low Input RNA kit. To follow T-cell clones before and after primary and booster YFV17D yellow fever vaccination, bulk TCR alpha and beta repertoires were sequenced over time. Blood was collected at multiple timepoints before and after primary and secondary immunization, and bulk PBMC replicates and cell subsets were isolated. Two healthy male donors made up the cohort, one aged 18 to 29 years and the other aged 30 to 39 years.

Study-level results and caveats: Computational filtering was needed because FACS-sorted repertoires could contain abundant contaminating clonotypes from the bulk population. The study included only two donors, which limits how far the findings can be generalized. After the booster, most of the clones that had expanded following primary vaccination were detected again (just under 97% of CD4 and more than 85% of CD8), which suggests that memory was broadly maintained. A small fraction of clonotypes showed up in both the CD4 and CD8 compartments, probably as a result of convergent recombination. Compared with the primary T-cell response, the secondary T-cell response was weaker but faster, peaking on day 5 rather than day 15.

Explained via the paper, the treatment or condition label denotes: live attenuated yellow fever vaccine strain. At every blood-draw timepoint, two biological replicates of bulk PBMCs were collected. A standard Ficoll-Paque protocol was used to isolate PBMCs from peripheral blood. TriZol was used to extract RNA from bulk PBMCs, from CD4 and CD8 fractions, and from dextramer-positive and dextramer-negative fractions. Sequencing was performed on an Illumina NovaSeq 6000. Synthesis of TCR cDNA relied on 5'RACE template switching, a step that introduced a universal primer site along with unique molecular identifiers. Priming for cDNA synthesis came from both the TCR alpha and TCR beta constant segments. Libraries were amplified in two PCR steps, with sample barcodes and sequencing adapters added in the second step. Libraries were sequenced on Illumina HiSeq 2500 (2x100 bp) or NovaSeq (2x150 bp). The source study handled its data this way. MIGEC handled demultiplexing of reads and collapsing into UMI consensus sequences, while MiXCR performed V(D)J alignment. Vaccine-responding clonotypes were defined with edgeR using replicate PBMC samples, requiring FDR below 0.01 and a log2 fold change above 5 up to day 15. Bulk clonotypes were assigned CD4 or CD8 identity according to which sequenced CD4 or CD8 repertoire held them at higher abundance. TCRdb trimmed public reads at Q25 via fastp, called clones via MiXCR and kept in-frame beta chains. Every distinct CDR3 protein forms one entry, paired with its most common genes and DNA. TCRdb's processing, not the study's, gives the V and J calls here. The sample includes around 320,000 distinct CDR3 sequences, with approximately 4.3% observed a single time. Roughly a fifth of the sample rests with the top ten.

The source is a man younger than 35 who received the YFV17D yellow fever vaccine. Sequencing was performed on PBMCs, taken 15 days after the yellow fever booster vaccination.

The DNA is as follows: TGCGCCAGCAGCCAAGATTTAGCGGGGGGCGCAGATACGCAGTATTTT. It is translated as CASSQDLAGGADTQYF. Here the chain combines TRBV4-3 and TRBJ2-3; TRBD2 matches 10 bases in the middle. From a lookup of the germline V gene, CDR1 and CDR2 are LGHNA and YSLEER. The CDR3 starts with the cysteine, ends with the phenylalanine, and has 16 residues. The only DNA kept is the CDR3, 48 bases in frame from the first base. V has 0 bases trimmed and J has 4 bases trimmed; junction bases matching no gene number 4.